This T cell receptor beta chain was sequenced for a study of technical replicates of blood from several donors. Using immunoSEQ multiplex PCR, the repertoire was profiled, and TCRdb retains in-frame clones only, with some absent. Found here are 75,000 to 100,000 clones, about 94% of them singletons; the top ten hold around 0.25%. The V gene lost 7 bases and the J gene lost 8 bases, with 12 bases spanning the gap. In germline, CDR1 is MDHEN, CDR2 SYDVKM. CDR3 length: 12 amino acids. Sequencing was performed on T cells isolated from PBMCs. V is TRBV28 and J is TRBJ2-4; tentatively, D is TRBD2 (6 bases). The source of this sequence is a human donor in good health. CDR3 sequence reads: CASKLAGDIQYF. CDR3 nucleotide sequence: TGTGCCAGCAAACTAGCCGGGGACATTCAGTACTTC.